The entry below gives a single TCR beta chain sequence along with its context. It has no known antigen specificity. CDR3 length: 15 amino acids, cysteine to phenylalanine. Only the CDR3 DNA stays, 45 bases, in frame from base 1. After removal of 5 bases from V and 10 bases from J, the junction retains 14 bases not matched to a gene. CDR1 and CDR2, looked up from the germline V gene, are MDHEN and SYDVKM. This specimen comes from a study of cytomegalovirus exposure and HLA in healthy donors (dated by TCRdb to between 2016 and 2019). Regarding the research as a whole: According to an earlier analysis of 587 of the donors, 200 million or so T cells yielded 95 million to 140 million unique TCR beta sequences and approximately 300 Gb of sequence data. An early release covering roughly 600 HLA-typed donors comprised about 300 gigabases of sequencing data and around 86 million unique TCR sequences. Of the roughly 390 genotyped donors, around 81% fell in the genetic ancestry cluster associated with self-reported Caucasian donors. The study aimed to test whether signatures of past pathogen exposure could be identified by cataloging public T cell receptors. The T cell repertoires of several hundred subjects were profiled by immunosequencing and related to cytomegalovirus serostatus. A separate validation cohort of approximately 130 different subjects was used in addition to the roughly 700-subject first cohort. To predict cytomegalovirus infection status, the study brought together high-throughput TCR immunosequencing, statistical association of individual TCRs with disease status, and machine learning. To study patterns of TCR occurrence, a later analysis re-analyzed previously published TCR beta repertoires from 550 to 800 donors and added high-resolution HLA genotyping. Rather than using new phenotypic data, the later analysis identified candidate immune exposures from TCR beta sequences and from how often those sequences occurred across donors. To decide whether each TCR beta V gene segment behaved as functional or pseudogenic, an earlier analysis of 587 of the donors relied on high-throughput TCR beta sequencing. Donor age, sex, ethnicity and CMV serostatus were compiled alongside the repertoire data. A later genetic analysis took genome-wide SNP genotypes for about three fifths of the roughly 700 donors and used that subset as a discovery cohort. Every discovery cohort repertoire had been produced on one sequencing platform. HLA typing covered class I and class II loci at four-digit resolution. The number of typed donors differed by locus: roughly 629-640 for A, B, C, DRB1 and DQB1; 500 to 550 for DQA1; some 610 for DPA1; and around 450 for DPB1. Five DR-DQ haplotypes were handled as single units for association and clustering because linkage in the cohort was strong. Among some 400 genotyped donors of the cohort, an average of about 240,000 unique TCR beta nucleotide sequences was sequenced per donor, of which roughly 17% were non-productive.

Receptor amplification or capture employed the immunoSEQ multiplex PCR assay. The multiplex PCR relied on a mix of 60 forward primers for TCR Vbeta segments and 13 reverse primers for TCR Jbeta segments. The CDR3 region of rearranged TCR beta genes was amplified from genomic DNA by a multiplex PCR assay. On the Illumina HiSeq System, the amplified TCR beta libraries were sequenced as 87-base-pair reads. On the authors' methods: Across the 666 repertoires, a later analysis counted tens of millions of unique TCR beta chains, around 11 million of which were shared by at least two donors. Raw reads were error-corrected and collapsed into unique sequences by a nearest-neighbor algorithm in which closely related sequences were merged to remove PCR and sequencing errors. To assign V, D and J gene segments, CDR3 sequences were aligned to IMGT reference sequences. For a sequence to be retained, a match of at least six nucleotides to both a V gene segment and a J gene segment was required. A rearrangement was called productive if the CDR3 had no stop codons and remained in frame with V and J, and every other rearrangement was called non-productive. CDR3 was defined by IMGT convention, running from the second conserved V-encoded cysteine to the conserved J-encoded phenylalanine. In an earlier analysis of around 570 of the donors, sequences lacking an unambiguous match to a single V gene segment were excluded. In an earlier analysis of a few hundred of the donors, V segments were called functional above 56.7% productive rearrangements and were called segregating when the between-donor standard deviation exceeded 5%. A statistical classification framework was developed to diagnose cytomegalovirus status using the catalog of TCR beta chain sequences. A later analysis assigned V and J genes by comparing TCR nucleotide sequences with IMGT/GENE-DB human TR gene sequences. In a later analysis, CDR3 sequences and most-parsimonious VDJ recombination scenarios were assigned using the TCRdist pipeline. In a later analysis, every TCR beta chain was defined by the combination of its CDR3 amino acid sequence and its V-gene family, and reads without a unique V-gene family were dropped. As a way to deal with suspected cross-contamination and a sequencing artifact, a later analysis dropped over 550 nucleotide sequences that were highly shared and had low generation probability. In a later analysis, a clonal expansion index for each public chain was calculated from normalized within-repertoire ranks of inferred template counts. Generation probabilities in a later analysis came from a VDJ recombination model fitted to out-of-frame rearrangements, and those results were checked against IGoR. In a later analysis, TCR-TCR, TCR-HLA and TCR-CMV co-occurrence was scored with hypergeometric tests, and a repertoire-size bias correction was applied to TCR pairs. False discovery rates were estimated in a later analysis by permuting HLA or CMV assignments 20 times. A later analysis grouped co-occurring TCRs with DBSCAN, adding TCRdist sequence similarity when clustering within HLA-allele-positive subsets. Co-occurrence clustering excluded repertoires with fewer than 30,000 or more than 120,000 public chains, plus five with anomalous nucleotide sharing. Sourced from immuneACCESS, this table was stored by TCRdb with only in-frame sequences that have V and J called. A share of the clones is absent; for the studies checked, an unresolved V gene accounts for under half, and the remainder has no known explanation. V, J and clone size derive from that table, while D and trimming were established from the DNA sequence. This sample's records show about 150,000 clones. The ten top clones hold under 2% of the sample.

The cohort comprised several hundred healthy bone marrow donors. All cohort members were sampled while nominally healthy, although unrecorded immune exposures were likely present. The donor tested CMV seronegative and was one of the 352 seronegative cohort members. Each donor provided a peripheral blood sample, and peripheral blood mononuclear cells were used for TCR beta sequencing. Genomic DNA was extracted from the blood cell samples with the Qiagen DNeasy Blood Extraction Kit. Overall results and qualifications from the work: Broadly in line with IMGT annotations, most TCR beta V segments showed up in productive rearrangements about 87% or about 30% of the time in an earlier analysis of several hundred of the donors. In a later genetic analysis, a missense DCLRE1C variant was associated with V-gene and J-gene trimming of TCR beta chains, and the association was replicated in an independent cohort. In both the original and validation cohorts, the classifier was reported to diagnose cytomegalovirus status with high specificity and sensitivity. This cohort had only TCR beta chains sequenced, and the lack of alpha or paired-chain data limited which features could be detected. The 87-base-pair reads could not distinguish some IMGT-functional V segments, including TRBV6-2 and TRBV6-3, so those segments were excluded. Because counts were too low, approximately 15 rarely observed V segments, including chromosome 9 orphons, were excluded from the earlier analysis of fewer than 650 of the donors. Correlated functional status among segregating V segments might reflect linkage disequilibrium, but an unknown experimental factor could not be ruled out. According to a later genetic analysis, donors in an Asian-associated ancestry cluster had fewer N-insertions in productive TCRs than the roughly 670-donor mean. A later analysis associated 16,951 TCR beta sequences with specific HLA alleles at a false discovery rate of 0.05. CMV serostatus was the only immune exposure information available for the cohort. According to a later analysis, parvovirus B19, influenza, CMV and Epstein-Barr virus appeared linked to several top co-occurrence clusters. The study gave a list of some 150 TCR beta chains associated with cytomegalovirus. Compared with equally common non-associated chains, HLA-associated TCR beta chains in a later analysis were more clonally expanded and had lower generation probabilities. A few of the identified cytomegalovirus-associated TCR beta chains were confirmed in vitro to be specific for cytomegalovirus antigens. Presence/absence analyses assumed roughly uniform sequencing depth across donors, an assumption that may not hold. Most TCR sequences were observed very rarely across donors, whereas some public TCRs were present in many individuals. A group of highly shared sequence variants was considered likely to be a technical artifact of the sequencing pipeline. Most CMV-associated TCR beta chains appeared to be HLA-restricted in a later analysis, and the HLA associations seemed to be driven largely by CMV exposure. According to the authors, the approach could potentially be generalized to other disease states and immunological phenotypes. Because HLA typing was unavailable for some donors at each locus, only the typed subset was used in association tests. Assigning TCR associations to individual alleles was difficult when HLA alleles, especially DR and DQ, strongly co-occurred. A further reported finding was that TCR beta sequences accurately predicted the HLA-A and HLA-B alleles for most subjects in the first cohort. In a later analysis, the rate of TCR association differed among HLA loci, with DRB1 alleles having the most associated TCRs and HLA-C alleles having the fewest.

This sequence originates from a woman aged 45 to 65 in good health and CMV-seronegative. This sequence uses TRBV28 and TRBJ1-1; TRBD1 matches 9 bases in the middle. Sequencing was done on a sample of PBMCs. The CDR3 has the sequence CASSPRDRVGPGAFF. The DNA sequence is TGTGCCAGCAGTCCCCGGGACAGGGTTGGGCCAGGAGCTTTCTTT.